What follows describes a single TCR beta chain. Its antigen remains unknown. The data were taken from a study of T cell responses to AZD1222 COVID-19 vaccine. Trimming pared 3 bases from V and 6 bases from J, leaving 9 bases between. The CDR3 runs 12 residues. In germline, CDR1 is DFQATT, CDR2 SNEGSKA (reference sequence). Data came from immunoSEQ multiplex PCR; TCRdb stores just in-frame clones and leaves some out. Counted here are roughly 120,000 clones, around 94% occurring once; the ten biggest clones make up over 6.5%. Findings and caveats of the study: It was only after the peak T cell response that any repertoires were sampled. Nearly half of the spike-specific TCRs reportedly recognize variant regions that carry no mutations. Baseline antibody screening turned up just a handful of seropositive AZD1222 recipients.

Material: peripheral blood, obtained on day 0 of AZD1222 vaccination. The V gene is TRBV20-1, the J gene TRBJ2-1; D not certain. The receptor comes from an adult in good health. The CDR3 loop is CSASSPRNEQFF. CDR3 in DNA: TGCAGTGCTAGTTCGCCCCGCAATGAGCAGTTCTTC.